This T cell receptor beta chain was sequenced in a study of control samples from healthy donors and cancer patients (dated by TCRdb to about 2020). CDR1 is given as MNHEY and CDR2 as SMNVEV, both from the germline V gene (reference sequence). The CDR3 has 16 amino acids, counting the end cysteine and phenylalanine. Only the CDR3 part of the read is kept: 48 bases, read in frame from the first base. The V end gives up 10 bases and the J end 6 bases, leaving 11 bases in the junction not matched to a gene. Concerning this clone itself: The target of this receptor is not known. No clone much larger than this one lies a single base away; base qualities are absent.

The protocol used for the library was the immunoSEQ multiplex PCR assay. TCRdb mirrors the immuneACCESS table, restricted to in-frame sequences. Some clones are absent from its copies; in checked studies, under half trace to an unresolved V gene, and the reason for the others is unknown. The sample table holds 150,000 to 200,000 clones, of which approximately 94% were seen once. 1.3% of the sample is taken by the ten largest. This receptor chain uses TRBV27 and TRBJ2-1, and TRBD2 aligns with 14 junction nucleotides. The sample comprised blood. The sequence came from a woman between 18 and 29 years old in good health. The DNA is TGTGCCACATGGAGTGCCGGGACTAGCGGGAGCAATGAGCAGTTCTTC. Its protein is CATWSAGTSGSNEQFF.